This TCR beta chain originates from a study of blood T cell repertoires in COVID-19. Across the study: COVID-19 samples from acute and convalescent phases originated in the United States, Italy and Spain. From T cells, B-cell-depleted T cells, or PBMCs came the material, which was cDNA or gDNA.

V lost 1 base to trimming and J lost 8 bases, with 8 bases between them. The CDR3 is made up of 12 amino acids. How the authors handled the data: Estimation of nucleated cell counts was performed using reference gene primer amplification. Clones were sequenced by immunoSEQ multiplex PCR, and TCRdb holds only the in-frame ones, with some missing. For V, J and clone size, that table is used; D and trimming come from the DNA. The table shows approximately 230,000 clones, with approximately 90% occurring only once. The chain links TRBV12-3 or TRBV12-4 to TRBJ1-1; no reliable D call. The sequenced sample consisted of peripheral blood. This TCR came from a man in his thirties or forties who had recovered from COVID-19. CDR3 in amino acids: CASSLGPREAFF. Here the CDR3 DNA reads TGTGCCAGCAGTTTAGGCCCGAGAGAAGCTTTCTTT.